A selection of T cell receptor beta chains follows, all from one sample in a study of blood T cell repertoires in COVID-19. Sequencing used immunoSEQ multiplex PCR; TCRdb keeps in-frame clones, though not all of them. The table has about 210,000 clones, just over 85% seen once. The material sequenced was peripheral blood. These receptors all stem from a man aged 18 to 30 with active or convalescent COVID-19. Each CDR3 is given with its conserved first and last residue. The D gene is left open where the match is weak. Not all rows give a size; the values are once, few, many and, for expanded clones, a class.

clone_size,j_call,cdr3_length,v_call,d_call,cdr3_aa,cdr3_nt
once,TRBJ1-2,14,TRBV30,-,CAWSPSTVNYGYTF,TGTGCCTGGAGTCCCTCGACAGTTAACTATGGCTACACCTTC
-,TRBJ1-2,12,TRBV28,-,CATLSRSYGYTF,TGTGCCACCTTGAGCAGGTCCTATGGCTACACCTTC
-,TRBJ2-7,15,TRBV6-5,-,CASREDFRGSYEQYF,TGTGCCAGCAGAGAGGACTTCCGGGGGTCCTACGAGCAGTACTTC
-,TRBJ1-6,18,TRBV4-1,-,CASSPRDGLSSYNSPLHF,TGCGCCAGCAGCCCGCGGGACGGACTGAGCTCCTATAATTCACCCCTCCACTTT
once,TRBJ2-1,16,TRBV28,-,CASSSRKTREANEQFF,TGTGCCAGCAGCTCCAGAAAAACAAGGGAGGCCAATGAGCAGTTCTTC
-,TRBJ2-5,17,TRBV30,TRBD2,CAWSVSLTSGSAETQYF,TGTGCCTGGAGTGTGAGCCTGACTAGCGGGAGTGCAGAGACCCAGTACTTC
-,TRBJ1-5,13,TRBV10-1,-,CASSPTGKQPQHF,TGCGCCAGCAGCCCTACAGGGAAGCAGCCCCAGCATTTT
-,TRBJ2-7,13,TRBV11-3,-,CASSLRGSYEQYF,TGTGCCAGCAGCTTAAGGGGGTCCTACGAGCAGTACTTC
-,TRBJ1-5,13,TRBV6-5,-,CASSIGGNQPQHF,TGTGCCAGCAGTATCGGGGGGAATCAGCCCCAGCATTTT
once,TRBJ1-2,12,TRBV27,-,CASSSGNYGYTF,TGTGCCAGCAGTTCCGGGAACTATGGCTACACCTTC
-,TRBJ2-7,15,TRBV6-1,TRBD2,CASSEGTSGPYEQYF,TGTGCCAGCAGTGAAGGGACTAGCGGGCCCTACGAGCAGTACTTC
-,TRBJ1-1,13,TRBV6-5,TRBD1,CASFGTAYTEAFF,TGTGCCAGTTTCGGGACAGCGTACACTGAAGCTTTCTTT
-,TRBJ2-5,13,TRBV5-4,-,CASRLHGGETQYF,TGTGCCAGCAGACTACACGGTGGGGAGACCCAGTACTTC
-,TRBJ2-1,13,TRBV11-2,TRBD2,CASSHLAGRQQFF,TGTGCCAGCAGCCACCTAGCGGGACGTCAGCAGTTCTTC
-,TRBJ1-1,12,TRBV30,-,CAWSAGTGGAFF,TGTGCCTGGAGTGCCGGAACCGGCGGAGCTTTCTTT
-,TRBJ2-3,13,TRBV7-3,-,CASSLTYRDTQYF,TGTGCCAGCAGCTTAACGTATAGAGATACGCAGTATTTT
-,TRBJ2-5,13,TRBV27,-,CASRPGSGETQYF,TGTGCCAGCAGGCCCGGGTCTGGGGAGACCCAGTACTTC